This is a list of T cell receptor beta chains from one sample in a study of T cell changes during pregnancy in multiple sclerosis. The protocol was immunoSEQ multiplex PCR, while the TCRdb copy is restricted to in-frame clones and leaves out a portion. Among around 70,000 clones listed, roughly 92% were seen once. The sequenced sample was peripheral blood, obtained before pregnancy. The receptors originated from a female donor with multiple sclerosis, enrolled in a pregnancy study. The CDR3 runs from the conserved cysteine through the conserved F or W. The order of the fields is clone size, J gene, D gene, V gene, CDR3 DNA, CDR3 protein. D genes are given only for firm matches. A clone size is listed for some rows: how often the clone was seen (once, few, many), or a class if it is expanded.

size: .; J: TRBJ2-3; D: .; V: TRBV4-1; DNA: TGCGCCAGCAGCCAAGCGCACAGGGAACTCACAGATACGCAGTATTTT; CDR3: CASSQAHRELTDTQYF
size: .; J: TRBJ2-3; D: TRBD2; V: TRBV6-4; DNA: TGTGCCAGCAGTGAGGGGACTAGCGCAGATACGCAGTATTTT; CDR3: CASSEGTSADTQYF
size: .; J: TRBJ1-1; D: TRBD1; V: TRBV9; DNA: TGTGCCAGCAGCGTAGAGGGACAGGGTGCCACTGAAGCTTTCTTT; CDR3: CASSVEGQGATEAFF
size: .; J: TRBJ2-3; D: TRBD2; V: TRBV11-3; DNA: TGTGCCAGCAGCCCAGGGTTGCTAGCGGGAGATAGTACAGATACGCAGTATTTT; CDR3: CASSPGLLAGDSTDTQYF
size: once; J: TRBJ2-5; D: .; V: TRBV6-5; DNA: TGTGCCAGCAGTCCATCCGGCAGGGGAGAGACCCAGTACTTC; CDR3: CASSPSGRGETQYF
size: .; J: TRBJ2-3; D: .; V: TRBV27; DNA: TGTGCCAGCAGTTCTTACCCCGGGAGAGAGGTGGGGGATACGCAGTATTTT; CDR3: CASSSYPGREVGDTQYF
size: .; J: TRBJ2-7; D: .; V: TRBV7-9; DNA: TGTGCCAGCAGCCCGTACGGGAGGCAGGGGTCTAGGCACGAGCAGTACTTC; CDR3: CASSPYGRQGSRHEQYF
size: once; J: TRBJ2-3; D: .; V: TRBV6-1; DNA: TGTGCCAGCAGTGAAGCGCTGGTACAGCCAAGCACAGATACGCAGTATTTT; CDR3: CASSEALVQPSTDTQYF
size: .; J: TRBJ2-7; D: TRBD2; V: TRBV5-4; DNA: TGTGCCAGCAGCGATGGGACTAGCTCCTACGAGCAGTACTTC; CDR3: CASSDGTSSYEQYF
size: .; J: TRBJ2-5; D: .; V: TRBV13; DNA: TGTGCCAGCAGCTCGGTCCCCCGGCGGGGAGAGACCCAGTACTTC; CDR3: CASSSVPRRGETQYF
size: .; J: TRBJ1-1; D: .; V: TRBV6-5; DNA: TGTGCCAGCAGTTACTCGCCAGACAGCAACACTGAAGCTTTCTTT; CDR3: CASSYSPDSNTEAFF
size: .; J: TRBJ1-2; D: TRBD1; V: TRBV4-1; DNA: TGCGCCAGCCCCAACAGGGGGCAGGACTATGGCTACACCTTC; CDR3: CASPNRGQDYGYTF
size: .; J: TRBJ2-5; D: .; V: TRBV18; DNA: TGTGCCAGCTCAACCAGACTAGGCGAGACCCAGTACTTC; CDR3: CASSTRLGETQYF
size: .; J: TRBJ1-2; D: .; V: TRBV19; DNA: TGTGCCAGTAGTATAGAACAGACAATCAACTATGGCTACACCTTC; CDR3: CASSIEQTINYGYTF
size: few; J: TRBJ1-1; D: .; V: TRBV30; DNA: TGTGCCTGGAGTCTACAGGGGAACACTGAAGCTTTCTTT; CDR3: CAWSLQGNTEAFF
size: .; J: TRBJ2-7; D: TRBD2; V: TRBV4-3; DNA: TGCGCCAGCAGCCTCAGCCGGCTAGCGGACTACGAGCAGTACTTC; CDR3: CASSLSRLADYEQYF
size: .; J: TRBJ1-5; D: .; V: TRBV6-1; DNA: TGTGCCAGCGATTGGGGGCAGAGCAATCAGCCCCAGCATTTT; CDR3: CASDWGQSNQPQHF
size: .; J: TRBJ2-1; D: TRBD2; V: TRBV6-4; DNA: TGTGCCAGCAGTTCTAGCGGGAGGGCCTACAATGAGCAGTTCTTC; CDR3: CASSSSGRAYNEQFF
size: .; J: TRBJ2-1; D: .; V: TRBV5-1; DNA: TGCGCCAGCAGCTTACGTAGCGGCGACTACAATGAGCAGTTCTTC; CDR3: CASSLRSGDYNEQFF
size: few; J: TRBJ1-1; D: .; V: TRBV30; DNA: TGTGCCTGGAGTGGGGGGCACACTGAAGCTTTCTTT; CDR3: CAWSGGHTEAFF
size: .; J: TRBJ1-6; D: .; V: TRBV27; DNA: TGTGCCAGCAGTACCAGGGAATCCAATTCACCCCTCCACTTT; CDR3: CASSTRESNSPLHF
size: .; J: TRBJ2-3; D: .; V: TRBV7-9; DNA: TGTGCCAGCAGCGGTAGGGGTTCAAGGTCTTCAGATACGCAGTATTTT; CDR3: CASSGRGSRSSDTQYF
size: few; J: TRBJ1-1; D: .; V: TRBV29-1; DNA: TGCAGCGTTGATCGCAGGCAGAACACTGAAGCTTTCTTT; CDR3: CSVDRRQNTEAFF
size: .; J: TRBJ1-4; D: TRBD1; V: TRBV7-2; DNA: TGTGCCAGCAGCCTAAATGGACAGGGGGCAACTAATGAAAAACTGTTTTTT; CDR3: CASSLNGQGATNEKLFF
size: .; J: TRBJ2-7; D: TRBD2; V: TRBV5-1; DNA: TGCGCCAGCAGCTTGGCGGCGGGAGGGCAGTCCGAGCAGTACTTC; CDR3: CASSLAAGGQSEQYF
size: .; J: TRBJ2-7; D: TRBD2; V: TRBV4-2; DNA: TGTGCCAGCAGCCAAGATCCCACTAGCGGCTACGAGCAGTACTTC; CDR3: CASSQDPTSGYEQYF
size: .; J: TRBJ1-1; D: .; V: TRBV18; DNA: TGTGCCAGCTCACCCCGATCCGGGACACTAAACACTGAAGCTTTCTTT; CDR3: CASSPRSGTLNTEAFF